This TCR beta chain came from a study of T cell repertoires and Cas9 in healthy adults. About the study: Characterization of SpCas9-reactive CD4 and CD8 T cells covered multi-effector potency, cytotoxicity and lineage.

CDR3 size: 12 residues. V gave up 5 bases and J gave up 0 bases, with 4 bases separating them. Germline assignment: CDR1 MDHEN and CDR2 SYDVKM. TCRdb's table, derived via immunoSEQ multiplex PCR, lists solely in-frame clones and lacks some. The table has about 22,000 clones, approximately 90% seen once. Study-level findings and limits: In vitro, SpCas9-reactive Tregs were reported to curb effector T cell proliferation and function.

Notes on this clone: What it binds is not known.

The chain joins TRBV28 to TRBJ1-1; D not resolved. Sequencing was carried out using CD4+ effector T cells (CD127+, CD25-, CD137-, CD154-) from PBMCs; culture status not recorded. The sequence was obtained from a human donor in good health. CDR3 DNA: TGTGCCAGCAGTGACATGAACACTGAAGCTTTCTTT. Protein sequence: CASSDMNTEAFF. Together with reference TRBV28 and TRBJ1-1, the CDR3 gives the full variable domain: DVKVTQSSRYLVKRTGEKVFLECVQDMDHENMFWYRQDPGLGLRLIYFSYDVKMKEKGDIPEGYSVSREKKERFSLILESASTNQTSMYLCASSDMNTEAFFGQGTRLTVV.